One and the same sample provided the 6 T cell receptor beta chains below, sequenced in a study of blood T cell repertoires in COVID-19. The protocol was immunoSEQ multiplex PCR, while the TCRdb copy is restricted to in-frame clones and leaves out a portion. Of about 300,000 clones listed, roughly 86% are singletons. Sequencing input: peripheral blood. These receptors came from a young woman with COVID-19, enrolled during active disease.

V and J are TRBV2 and TRBJ1-1; no firm D call. Trimming took off 6 bases at V and 2 bases at J, with 16 bases between the two ends. The CDR3 is made up of 15 amino acids. Germline loops: CDR1 SNHLY, CDR2 FYNNEI. CDR3 residues: CASRSEGVRNTEAFF. The CDR3 DNA is TGTGCCAGCAGATCTGAAGGAGTCAGAAACACTGAAGCTTTCTTT. The variable domain in full, completed from reference TRBV2 and TRBJ1-1, reads EPEVTQTPSHQVTQMGQEVILRCVPISNHLYFYWYRQILGQKVEFLVSFYNNEISEKSEIFDDQFSVERPDGSNFTLKIRSTKLEDSAMYFCASRSEGVRNTEAFFGQGTRLTVV.

The genes are TRBV29-1 and TRBJ1-2, with 7 nucleotides matching TRBD1. The trim removed 5 bases at V and 1 base at J, leaving 4 bases unmatched. Per the germline V gene, CDR1 is SQVTM and CDR2 is ANQGSEA. The CDR3 consists of 13 residues. The CDR3 here is CSVSDRVNYGYTF. DNA of the CDR3: TGCAGCGTTAGCGACAGGGTTAACTATGGCTACACCTTC.

The chain combines TRBV5-5 with TRBJ1-2; perhaps TRBD1 as D (5 bases). This CDR3 spans 17 amino acids. The V end lost 1 base, the J end lost 4 bases, and 20 bases lay between the germline ends. Looked up from germline, CDR1 is SGHKS and CDR2 is YYEKEE (reference sequence). Here the CDR3 DNA reads TGTGCCAGCAGCTTGAGGCAAGTGCGGGGCCCCTCCTATGGCTACACCTTC. Translating it yields CASSLRQVRGPSYGYTF.

Only a few counts were recorded for this clone. J is TRBJ2-7 and V is TRBV9; D possibly corresponds to TRBD1 (5 bases). Between the trimmed V and J ends, which lost 0 bases and 2 bases, there was a span of 6 bases. Germline CDR1 and CDR2: SGDLS and YYNGEE. The CDR3 totals 13 residues. CDR3: CASSVGQTYEQYF. The CDR3 region has the DNA TGTGCCAGCAGCGTAGGACAGACCTACGAGCAGTACTTC. The whole variable domain, filled in from reference TRBV9 and TRBJ2-7, reads DSGVTQTPKHLITATGQRVTLRCSPRSGDLSVYWYQQSLDQGLQFLIQYYNGEERAKGNILERFSAQQFPDLHSELNLSSLELGDSALYFCASSVGQTYEQYFGPGTRLTVT.

The chain uses TRBV3-1 (or the pseudogene TRBV3-2) and TRBJ2-7; 7 bases align to TRBD1. The CDR3 sequence is 14 residues long. With V trimmed by 4 bases and J by 4 bases, 7 bases remained unmatched. Germline lookup yields CDR1 LGHDT and CDR2 YNNKEL (reference sequence). The CDR3 protein is CASSRDSERYEQYF. The CDR3 DNA reads as TGTGCCAGCAGCCGGGACAGCGAGCGGTACGAGCAGTACTTC.

This clone was counted between two and nine times. V and J are TRBV15 and TRBJ1-2; D not resolved. Trimming took 0 bases from V and 5 from J, leaving 7 bases between them. The CDR3 is made up of 13 amino acids. The germline CDR1 and CDR2 sequences are LNHNV and YYDKDF (reference sequence). This CDR3 is CATSRDLQYGYTF. The CDR3 nucleotides are TGTGCCACCAGCAGAGATCTACAGTATGGCTACACCTTC.